The 2 T cell receptor beta chains below come from one sample, sequenced in a study of a mutant IDH1 vaccine in newly diagnosed glioma. Their antigen targets remain unknown. Sequenced by immunoSEQ multiplex PCR; TCRdb stores in-frame clones only, minus some. The sample contains 32,000 or so clones, roughly four fifths of which appear only once. The sample's time point: week 5, during vaccination. With topical imiquimod, each dose of the vaccine consisted of 300 ug of mutant IDH1 20-mer peptide. The sequences come from PBMCs, collected from a glioma patient whose treatment included an IDH1 peptide vaccine. These receptors originate from a man aged 25 to 40 with glioma.

This clone appeared once. The chain is built from TRBV29-1 and TRBJ1-4, with TRBD1 identical over 7 bases. The CDR3 spans 14 residues. Trimming cost V 7 bases and J 8 bases; bases outside gene matches: 13. Germline assignment: CDR1 SQVTM and CDR2 ANQGSEA. The CDR3 DNA follows: TGCAGCGCGCTGTTGACAGGGTTTGGCGAAAAACTGTTTTTT. Protein product: CSALLTGFGEKLFF.

The V call is TRBV10-3, the J call TRBJ1-5; no clear D gene. The CDR3 extends over 13 amino acids. Trimming removed 6 bases from V and 1 base from J, with 7 bases in between. Germline V lookup: CDR1 ENHRY, CDR2 SYGVKD. The CDR3 DNA is TGTGCCATCAGGGATAACAGCAATCAGCCCCAGCATTTT. Residues: CAIRDNSNQPQHF.